The 9 T cell receptor beta chains below were found in one sample sequenced in a study of T-cell reconstitution after alpha-beta-depleted transplantation in children (dated by TCRdb to about 2016). Library creation used PCR. Sequencing used an Illumina HiSeq 2500. Molecular barcoding was employed in the preparation of TCR libraries, with unique molecular identifiers being used to normalize TCRbeta repertoire quantification. TCRdb cleaned the public reads at Q25 with fastp, built clones with MiXCR and kept in-frame beta chains. For every CDR3 protein sequence, its rows merge into one entry that carries the most common genes and DNA. The table for this sample lists about 230,000 distinct CDR3 sequences; more than 10% of them were counted only once. Clones ranked in the top ten supply around 2.8% of the sample. The sequencing used PBMCs from the stem cell graft donor, collected from the stem cell graft. The source of these receptors is a human donor who donated a stem cell graft to a child with acute lymphoblastic leukemia.

This clonotype was counted at least ten times. The chain links TRBV5-1 to TRBJ1-1; no clear D. The CDR3 totals 13 residues. V was clipped by 3 bases and J by 2 bases, with 8 bases between them. The germline V gene encodes CDR1 SGHRS and CDR2 YFSETQ. The CDR3 bases are TGCGCCAGCAGCTGGAAATCCAACACTGAAGCTTTCTTT. Its protein product is CASSWKSNTEAFF.

This clonotype was observed a handful of times. CDR3 bases: TGTGCCAGTAGTACCGGACATTCGAATCAGCCCCAGCATTTT. Its protein is CASSTGHSNQPQHF. V and J are TRBV19 and TRBJ1-5; D may be TRBD1 (5 bases). V lost 4 bases and J 4 bases, leaving 11 bases between the germline ends. The CDR3 covers 14 residues. Germline V gene lookup returns CDR1 LNHDA and CDR2 SQIVND (reference sequence).

This clonotype was detected many times. This chain connects TRBV6-5 to TRBJ1-2; D is uncertain. Deletions cut 0 bases from V and 4 bases from J, with 9 bases between. The CDR3 is 14 amino acids. Germline CDR1 reads MNHEY; CDR2 reads SVGAGI. CDR3 sequence (DNA): TGTGCCAGCAGTTACTCGGCAGGAGCCTATGGCTACACCTTC. Residues: CASSYSAGAYGYTF.

The sample holds many counts of this clonotype. J is TRBJ1-5 and V is TRBV20-1; 7 positions agree with TRBD1. Losses at the gene ends were 6 bases for V and 5 bases for J; bases not matched to a gene: 7. From germline, CDR1 is DFQATT and CDR2 SNEGSKA (reference sequence). The CDR3 is made up of 13 amino acids. CDR3 protein: CSAKRGQDQPQHF. The CDR3 DNA follows: TGCAGTGCAAAACGTGGACAGGATCAGCCCCAGCATTTT.

This clonotype was observed a single time. This sequence joins TRBV4-2 and TRBJ1-5; D gene unclear. V was pared by 10 bases and J by 4 bases, with 23 bases between. Germline values: CDR1 LGHNA, CDR2 YNFKEQ. The CDR3 loop spans 16 amino acids. CDR3 coding DNA: TGTGCCATGGGCTCAAGGGTGATCTTCGGTAATCAGCCCCAGCATTTT. Translation: CAMGSRVIFGNQPQHF.

This clonotype was seen many times. V gene TRBV19 combines with J gene TRBJ2-7; 10 bases are a match to TRBD1. Germline V gene sequence: CDR1 LNHDA, CDR2 SQIVND (reference sequence). The V gene end was trimmed by 5 bases and the J gene end by 2 bases; junction bases not matched to a gene: 9. The CDR3 loop spans 16 amino acids. This chain's CDR3 is CASSSRAGTGAYEQYF. CDR3 coding DNA: TGTGCCAGTAGTTCCCGGGCCGGGACAGGGGCCTACGAGCAGTACTTC. Full variable domain (missing parts from reference TRBV19 and TRBJ2-7): DGGITQSPKYLFRKEGQNVTLSCEQNLNHDAMYWYRQDPGQGLRLIYYSQIVNDFQKGDIAEGYSVSREKKESFPLTVTSAQKNPTAFYLCASSSRAGTGAYEQYFGPGTRLTVT.

The table lists this clonotype with many counts. V is TRBV5-1 and J is TRBJ2-3, with D perhaps TRBD1 or TRBD2 (6 bases each). In germline, CDR1 is SGHRS, CDR2 YFSETQ. V was trimmed by 7 bases and J by 4 bases, leaving 13 bases between them. The CDR3 spans 13 residues. The CDR3 reads CASYLEGADTQYF. CDR3 nucleotide sequence: TGCGCCAGCTATTTGGAGGGGGCAGATACGCAGTATTTT.

This clonotype appeared many times. The genes are TRBV15 and TRBJ2-1, with D perhaps being TRBD1 or TRBD2 (6 bases each). V was pared by 6 bases and J by 4 bases, with 16 bases between. Germline V CDR1 and CDR2: LNHNV, YYDKDF (reference sequence). The CDR3 extends over 15 amino acids. CDR3 residues: CATREGGPDYNEQFF. CDR3 bases: TGTGCCACCAGGGAGGGGGGCCCCGATTACAATGAGCAGTTCTTC.

This clonotype turned up a few times. The chain carries TRBV11-2 and TRBJ2-5, with TRBD2 identical over 7 bases. This CDR3 spans 14 amino acids. J was trimmed by 2 bases and V by 6 bases; bases with no gene match: 6. Per germline, CDR1 SGHAT and CDR2 FQNNGV. The CDR3 loop is CASRPGLVQETQYF. The CDR3 nucleotides read TGTGCCAGCAGACCAGGACTAGTACAAGAGACCCAGTACTTC.